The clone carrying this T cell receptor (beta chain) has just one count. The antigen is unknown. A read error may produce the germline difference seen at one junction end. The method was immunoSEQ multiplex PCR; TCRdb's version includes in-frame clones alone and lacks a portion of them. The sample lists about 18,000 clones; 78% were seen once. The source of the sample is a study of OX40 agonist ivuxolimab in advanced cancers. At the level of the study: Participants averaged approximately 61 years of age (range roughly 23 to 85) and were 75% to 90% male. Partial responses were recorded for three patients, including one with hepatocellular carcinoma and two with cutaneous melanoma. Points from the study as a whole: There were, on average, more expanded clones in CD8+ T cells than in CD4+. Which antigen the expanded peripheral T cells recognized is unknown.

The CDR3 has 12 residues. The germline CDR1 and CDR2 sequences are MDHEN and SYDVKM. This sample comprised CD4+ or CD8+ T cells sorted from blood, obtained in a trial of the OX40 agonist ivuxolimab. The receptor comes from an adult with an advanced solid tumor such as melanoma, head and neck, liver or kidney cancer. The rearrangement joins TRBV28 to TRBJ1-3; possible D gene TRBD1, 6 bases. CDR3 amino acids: CATSDSANIIYF. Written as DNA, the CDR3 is TGTGCCACTTCGGACAGTGCGAACATCATATATTTT.